This T cell receptor (beta chain) is from a study of blood T cell repertoires in COVID-19. Overall study context: The United States, Italy and Spain were the sources of the acute and convalescent COVID-19 samples.

Only in-frame clones appear in the TCRdb table, and some are missing; sequencing was by immunoSEQ multiplex PCR. The sample records hundreds of thousands of clones, 80% to 90% being singletons. In germline, CDR1 is SEHNR, CDR2 FQNEAQ (reference sequence). CDR3 length: 13 amino acids. V lost 4 bases and J lost 7, with 8 bases in between. Comments on this clone: This sample also contains other DNA sequences that code for the same CDR3.

This TCR derives from a woman in her forties or fifties who had been exposed to COVID-19. The material sequenced was PBMCs or T cells enriched from blood (not recorded which). The chain carries TRBV7-9 and TRBJ1-6; TRBD1 is a possible D gene (6 bases). CDR3 bases: TGTGCCAGCAGCTCCGACAGGAATTCACCCCTCCACTTT. Amino acids: CASSSDRNSPLHF. Variable domain in full (rest from reference TRBV7-9 and TRBJ1-6): DTGVSQNPRHKITKRGQNVTFRCDPISEHNRLYWYRQTLGQGPEFLTYFQNEAQLEKSRLLSDRFSAERPKGSFSTLEIQRTEQGDSAMYLCASSSDRNSPLHFGNGTRLTVT.